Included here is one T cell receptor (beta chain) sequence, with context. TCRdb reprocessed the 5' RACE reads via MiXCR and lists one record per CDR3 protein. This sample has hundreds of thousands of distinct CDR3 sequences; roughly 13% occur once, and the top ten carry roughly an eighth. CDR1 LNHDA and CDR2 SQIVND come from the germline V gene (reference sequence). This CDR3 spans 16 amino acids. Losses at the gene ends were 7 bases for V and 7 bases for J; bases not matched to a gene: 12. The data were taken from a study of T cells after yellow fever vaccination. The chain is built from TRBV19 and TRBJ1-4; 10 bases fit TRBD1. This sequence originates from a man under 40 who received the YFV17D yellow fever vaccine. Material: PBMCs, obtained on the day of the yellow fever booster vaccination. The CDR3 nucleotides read TGTGCCAGTACCCAACCGAGGACAGGGGGTTTTGAAAAACTGTTTTTT. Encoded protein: CASTQPRTGGFEKLFF.